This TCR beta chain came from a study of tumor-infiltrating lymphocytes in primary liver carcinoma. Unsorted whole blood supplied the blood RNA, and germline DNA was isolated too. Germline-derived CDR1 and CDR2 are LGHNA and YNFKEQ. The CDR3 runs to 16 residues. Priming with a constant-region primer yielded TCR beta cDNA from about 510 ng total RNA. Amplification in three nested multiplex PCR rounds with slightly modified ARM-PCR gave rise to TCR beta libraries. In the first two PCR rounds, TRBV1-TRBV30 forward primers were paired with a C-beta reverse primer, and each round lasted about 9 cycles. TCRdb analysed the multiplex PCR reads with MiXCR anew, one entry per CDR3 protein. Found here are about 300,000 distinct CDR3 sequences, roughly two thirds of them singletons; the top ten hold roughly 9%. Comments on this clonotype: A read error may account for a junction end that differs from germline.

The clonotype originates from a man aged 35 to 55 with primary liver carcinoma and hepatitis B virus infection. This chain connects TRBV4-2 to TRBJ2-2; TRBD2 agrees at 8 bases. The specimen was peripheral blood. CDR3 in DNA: TGTGTCAGCAGCCCTTGGAGAGCGGGAGACACCGGGGAGCTGTTTTTT. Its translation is CVSSPWRAGDTGELFF.